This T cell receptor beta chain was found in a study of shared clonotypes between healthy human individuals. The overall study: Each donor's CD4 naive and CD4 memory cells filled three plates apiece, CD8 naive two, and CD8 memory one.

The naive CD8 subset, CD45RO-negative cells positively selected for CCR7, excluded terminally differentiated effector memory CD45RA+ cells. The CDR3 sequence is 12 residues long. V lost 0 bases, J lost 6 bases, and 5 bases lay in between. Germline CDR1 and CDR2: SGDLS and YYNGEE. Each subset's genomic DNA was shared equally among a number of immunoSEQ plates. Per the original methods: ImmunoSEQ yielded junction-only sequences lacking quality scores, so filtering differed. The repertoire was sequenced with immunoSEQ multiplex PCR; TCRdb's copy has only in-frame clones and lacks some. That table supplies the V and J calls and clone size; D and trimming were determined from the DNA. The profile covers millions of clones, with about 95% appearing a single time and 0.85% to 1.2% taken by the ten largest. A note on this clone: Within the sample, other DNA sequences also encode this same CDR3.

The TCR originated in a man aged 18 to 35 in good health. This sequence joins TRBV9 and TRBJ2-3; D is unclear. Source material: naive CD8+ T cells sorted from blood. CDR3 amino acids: CASSVVGDTQYF. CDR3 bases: TGTGCCAGCAGCGTAGTGGGGGATACGCAGTATTTT.